One T cell receptor beta chain is described in this entry. The antigen remains undetermined. Trimming took 1 base from V and 4 from J; bases not matched to a gene: 8. The CDR3 has 17 residues. From germline, CDR1 is SGHRS and CDR2 YFSETQ. Profiling relied on immunoSEQ multiplex PCR, and the TCRdb table lists in-frame clones only, not all of them. The table lists roughly 140,000 clones, 75% to 90% of them singletons. The entry originates in a study of T cell responses to AZD1222 COVID-19 vaccine. Study outcomes and limitations: Clonal diversity may have been underestimated in mostly white British donors. At baseline, just a handful of AZD1222 recipients tested seropositive. In the spike-specific TCR repertoire, nearly half reportedly target unmutated variant regions.

This receptor was obtained from an adult who received the AZD1222 COVID-19 vaccine. The V call is TRBV5-1, the J call TRBJ2-1; 10 bases align to TRBD2. Sequenced here: peripheral blood, sampled 28 days after the second AZD1222 dose. CDR3 in DNA: TGCGCCAGCAGCTTGCTTCCGGGGACTAGCGATTACAATGAGCAGTTCTTC. Its protein is CASSLLPGTSDYNEQFF.